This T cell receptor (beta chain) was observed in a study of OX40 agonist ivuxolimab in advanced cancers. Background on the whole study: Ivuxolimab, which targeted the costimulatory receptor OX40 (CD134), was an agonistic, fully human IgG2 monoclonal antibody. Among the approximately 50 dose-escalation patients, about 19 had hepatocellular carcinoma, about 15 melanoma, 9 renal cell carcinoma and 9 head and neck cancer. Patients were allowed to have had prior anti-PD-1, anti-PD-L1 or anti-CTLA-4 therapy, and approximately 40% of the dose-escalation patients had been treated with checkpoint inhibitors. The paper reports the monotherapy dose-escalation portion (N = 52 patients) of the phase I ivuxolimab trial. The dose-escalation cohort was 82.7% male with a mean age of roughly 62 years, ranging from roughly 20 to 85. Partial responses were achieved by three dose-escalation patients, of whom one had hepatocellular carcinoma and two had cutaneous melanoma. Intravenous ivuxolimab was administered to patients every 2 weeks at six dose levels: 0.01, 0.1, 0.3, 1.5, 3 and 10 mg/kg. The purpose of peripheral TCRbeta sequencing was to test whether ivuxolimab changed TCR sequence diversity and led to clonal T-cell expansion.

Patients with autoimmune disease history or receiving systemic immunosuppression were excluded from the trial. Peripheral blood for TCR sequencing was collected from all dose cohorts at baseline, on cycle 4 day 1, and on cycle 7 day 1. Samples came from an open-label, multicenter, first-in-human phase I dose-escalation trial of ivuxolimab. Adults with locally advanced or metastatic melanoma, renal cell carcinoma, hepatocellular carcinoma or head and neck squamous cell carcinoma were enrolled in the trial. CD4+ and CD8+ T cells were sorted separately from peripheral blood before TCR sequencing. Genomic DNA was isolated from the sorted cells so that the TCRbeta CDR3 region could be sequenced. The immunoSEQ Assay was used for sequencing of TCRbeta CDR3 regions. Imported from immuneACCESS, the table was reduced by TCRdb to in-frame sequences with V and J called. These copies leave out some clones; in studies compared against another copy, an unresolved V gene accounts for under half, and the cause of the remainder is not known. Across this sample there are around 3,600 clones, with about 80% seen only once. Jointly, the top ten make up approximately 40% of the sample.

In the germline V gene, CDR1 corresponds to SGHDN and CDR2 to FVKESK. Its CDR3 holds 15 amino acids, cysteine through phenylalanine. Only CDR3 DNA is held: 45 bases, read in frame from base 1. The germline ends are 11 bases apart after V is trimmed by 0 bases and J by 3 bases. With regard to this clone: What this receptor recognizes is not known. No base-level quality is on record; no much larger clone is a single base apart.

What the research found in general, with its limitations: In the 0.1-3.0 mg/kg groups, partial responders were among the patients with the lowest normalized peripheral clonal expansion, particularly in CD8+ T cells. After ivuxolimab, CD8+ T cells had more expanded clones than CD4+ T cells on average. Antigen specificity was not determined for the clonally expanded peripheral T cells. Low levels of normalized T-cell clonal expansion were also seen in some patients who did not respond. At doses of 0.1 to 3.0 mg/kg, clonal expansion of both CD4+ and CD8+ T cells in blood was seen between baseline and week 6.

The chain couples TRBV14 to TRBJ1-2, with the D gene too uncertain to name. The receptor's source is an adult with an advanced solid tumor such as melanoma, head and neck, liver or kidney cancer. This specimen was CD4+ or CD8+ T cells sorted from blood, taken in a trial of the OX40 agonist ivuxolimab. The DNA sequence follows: TGTGCCAGCAGCCAAGATATGGAGGCCTACTATGGCTACACCTTC. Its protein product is CASSQDMEAYYGYTF.